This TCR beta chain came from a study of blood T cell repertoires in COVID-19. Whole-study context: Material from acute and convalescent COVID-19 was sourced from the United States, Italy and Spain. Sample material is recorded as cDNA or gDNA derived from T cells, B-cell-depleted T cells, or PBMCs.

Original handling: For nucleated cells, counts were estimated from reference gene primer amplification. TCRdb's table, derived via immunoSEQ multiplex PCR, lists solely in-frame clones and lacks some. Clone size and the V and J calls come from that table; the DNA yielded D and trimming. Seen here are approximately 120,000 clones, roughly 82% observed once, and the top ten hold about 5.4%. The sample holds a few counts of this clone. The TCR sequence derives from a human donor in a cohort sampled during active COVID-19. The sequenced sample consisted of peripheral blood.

The CDR3 sequence is CASSLGTGGNYGYTF. Written as DNA, the CDR3 is TGTGCCAGCAGCTTGGGGACAGGGGGCAACTATGGCTACACCTTC. The rearrangement uses TRBV7-3 and TRBJ1-2; 12 bases align to TRBD1. Germline V gives CDR1 SGHTA, CDR2 FQGTGA. The CDR3 is 15 residues long. J was trimmed by 2 bases and V by 3 bases; bases with no gene match: 1.